These T cell receptor beta chains were read from a single sample in a study of T cells in Graves' hyperthyroidism and ophthalmopathy. MiXCR was run by TCRdb on the multiplex PCR reads, yielding one entry per CDR3 protein. The sample includes a few hundred thousand distinct CDR3 sequences, about 14% of them seen just once. Sequencing input: blood. The receptors shown here come from a woman in her thirties or forties with Graves' hyperthyroidism that later progressed to Graves' ophthalmopathy. Both conserved end residues are part of each CDR3. A D gene is named only where the DNA matches it firmly. A clone size is listed for some rows: how often the clone was seen (once, few, many), or a class if it is expanded.

J gene: TRBJ2-2
D gene: .
V gene: TRBV24-1
clone size: once
CDR3 DNA: TGTGCCACCAGCGATTTCAGGTCGCCGAGCCTTAGCACCGGGGAGCTGTTTTTT
CDR3 protein: CATSDFRSPSLSTGELFF

J gene: TRBJ2-7
D gene: .
V gene: TRBV20-1
clone size: few
CDR3 DNA: TGCAGTGCTGACGTTGGGAGTCCGTGGTACGAGCAGTACTTC
CDR3 protein: CSADVGSPWYEQYF

J gene: TRBJ2-1
D gene: TRBD1
V gene: TRBV20-1
clone size: .
CDR3 DNA: TGCAGTGCTAGGTCCCTCACAGGGGGCTCCTACAATGAGCAGTTCTTC
CDR3 protein: CSARSLTGGSYNEQFF

J gene: TRBJ1-1
D gene: TRBD1
V gene: TRBV6-1
clone size: .
CDR3 DNA: TGTGCCACCCTCGGGACAGGGGACACTGAAGCTTTCTTT
CDR3 protein: CATLGTGDTEAFF

J gene: TRBJ2-7
D gene: .
V gene: TRBV6-1
clone size: many
CDR3 DNA: TGTGCCAGCAGTGTGTTACCGGGACCAAGATACGAGCAGTACTTC
CDR3 protein: CASSVLPGPRYEQYF

J gene: TRBJ2-1
D gene: .
V gene: TRBV6-1
clone size: .
CDR3 DNA: TGTGCCAGCAGTGAGTTACTGACTGAGCAGTTCTTC
CDR3 protein: CASSELLTEQFF

J gene: TRBJ2-7
D gene: TRBD2
V gene: TRBV20-1
clone size: many
CDR3 DNA: TGCAGTGCCCGTGGACTAGCGGGAGGAGAACCCTACGAGCAGTACTTC
CDR3 protein: CSARGLAGGEPYEQYF

J gene: TRBJ1-2
D gene: .
V gene: TRBV11-2
clone size: .
CDR3 DNA: TGTGCCAGCAGCCCCCGGGCAGGGAGCCATGGCTACACCTTC
CDR3 protein: CASSPRAGSHGYTF

J gene: TRBJ1-5
D gene: .
V gene: TRBV5-5
clone size: once
CDR3 DNA: TGTGCCAGCAGCTTGGCTGGGGGAAGGAGCAATCAGCCCCAGCATTTT
CDR3 protein: CASSLAGGRSNQPQHF

J gene: TRBJ2-7
D gene: TRBD2
V gene: TRBV6-5
clone size: few
CDR3 DNA: TGTGCCAGCAGTTACTCCTATAGCGGGAGTGGGGCCTACGAGCAGTACTTC
CDR3 protein: CASSYSYSGSGAYEQYF

J gene: TRBJ2-7
D gene: .
V gene: TRBV5-1
clone size: many
CDR3 DNA: TGCGCCAGCAGCTTGTCCAGGGATCGCTACGAGCAGTACTTC
CDR3 protein: CASSLSRDRYEQYF

J gene: TRBJ2-7
D gene: TRBD2
V gene: TRBV5-1
clone size: many
CDR3 DNA: TGCGCCAGCAGCGAGGGACTAGCGAGCTCCTACGAGCAGTACTTC
CDR3 protein: CASSEGLASSYEQYF

J gene: TRBJ2-5
D gene: .
V gene: TRBV6-5
clone size: few
CDR3 DNA: TGTGCCAGCAGTTACGTCGGACAGTCTTTCCAAGAGACCCAGTACTTC
CDR3 protein: CASSYVGQSFQETQYF

J gene: TRBJ2-7
D gene: TRBD1
V gene: TRBV6-1
clone size: many
CDR3 DNA: TGTGCCAGCAGTTTGCGGACAGGGGGTAGCTACGAGCAGTACTTC
CDR3 protein: CASSLRTGGSYEQYF

J gene: TRBJ2-7
D gene: .
V gene: TRBV5-1
clone size: many
CDR3 DNA: TGCGCCAGCAGCTCCCGACGGGGGTGGTCCTACGAGCAGTACTTC
CDR3 protein: CASSSRRGWSYEQYF

J gene: TRBJ1-1
D gene: .
V gene: TRBV5-1
clone size: many
CDR3 DNA: TGCGCCAGCAGTTCCGGGACGCTGGACACTGAAGCTTTCTTT
CDR3 protein: CASSSGTLDTEAFF

J gene: TRBJ1-6
D gene: TRBD1
V gene: TRBV28
clone size: many
CDR3 DNA: TGTGCCAGCAGCACGCCCGGGACAGTAACTTCACCCCTCCACTTT
CDR3 protein: CASSTPGTVTSPLHF

J gene: TRBJ2-7
D gene: TRBD2
V gene: TRBV5-1
clone size: many
CDR3 DNA: TGCGCCAGCGGCCAGCGGGGCAGCTCCTACGAGCAGTACTTC
CDR3 protein: CASGQRGSSYEQYF

J gene: TRBJ2-7
D gene: .
V gene: TRBV2
clone size: many
CDR3 DNA: TGTGCCAGCAGTGAAGACACAGGAGGTTTTTACGAGCAGTACTTC
CDR3 protein: CASSEDTGGFYEQYF

J gene: TRBJ2-1
D gene: .
V gene: TRBV12-3/TRBV12-4
clone size: many
CDR3 DNA: TGTGCCAGCAGTTTTTCGGCCTCCTACAATGAGCAGTTCTTC
CDR3 protein: CASSFSASYNEQFF

J gene: TRBJ2-2
D gene: .
V gene: TRBV12-3/TRBV12-4
clone size: many
CDR3 DNA: TGTGCCAGCACCCTAAGTCAAGGGCACACCGGGGAGCTGTTTTTT
CDR3 protein: CASTLSQGHTGELFF

J gene: TRBJ2-7
D gene: .
V gene: TRBV6-2/TRBV6-3
clone size: .
CDR3 DNA: TGTGCCAGCAGTTATGCCGGGGGCGGGTATACCTACGAGCAGTACTTC
CDR3 protein: CASSYAGGGYTYEQYF

J gene: TRBJ2-7
D gene: TRBD1
V gene: TRBV5-4
clone size: .
CDR3 DNA: TGTGCCAGCAGCTTGGTCGGGACAGGGGCCTACGAGCAGTACTTC
CDR3 protein: CASSLVGTGAYEQYF

J gene: TRBJ2-7
D gene: TRBD1
V gene: TRBV28
clone size: many
CDR3 DNA: TGTGCCAGCAGACCCACCGGGACAGGGACCTACGAGCAGTACTTC
CDR3 protein: CASRPTGTGTYEQYF

J gene: TRBJ1-1
D gene: .
V gene: TRBV11-2
clone size: .
CDR3 DNA: TGTGCCAGCAGCTTATCCCCCCGGGATGGGGCTTTCTTT
CDR3 protein: CASSLSPRDGAFF

J gene: TRBJ1-1
D gene: TRBD1
V gene: TRBV7-9
clone size: few
CDR3 DNA: TGTGCCAACATCTCTTCACGGACAGGGGAAAACACTGAAGCTTTCTTT
CDR3 protein: CANISSRTGENTEAFF

J gene: TRBJ2-7
D gene: TRBD1
V gene: TRBV27
clone size: many
CDR3 DNA: TGTGCCAGCGGGGACAGGTTGGGGGAGCAGTACTTC
CDR3 protein: CASGDRLGEQYF